This entry is about one T cell receptor beta chain. This clone showed up just a few times. Its specific antigen is unknown. No much larger clonotype is one base removed from it; base qualities were not supplied. The data are from a study of blood T cell repertoires in COVID-19 (dated by TCRdb to 2020 to 2021). For the study in its entirety: Collaborator samples came from the United States, Italy and Spain and covered acute and convalescent phases of COVID-19. HLA class I and class II types, where available, came from metadata supplied by the sample provider rather than from assay-based typing. Deeply sampled blood TCRbeta repertoires from subjects exposed to, actively infected with, or recovered from COVID-19 were included in the dataset. The repertoires were made available in a free public database intended to serve as a resource for research on the immune response to SARS-CoV-2. The material from the prospective study consisted of cDNA or gDNA derived from T cells, B-cell-depleted T cells, or PBMCs. Nearly every sample came with metadata listing a de-identified subject ID, COVID-19 status, age in years and sex. Samples came from the ongoing ImmuneRACE study (first 160 participants) plus 1,254 subjects from 6 global collaborators. Overall study results and their limits: The amount of clinical and demographic metadata varied by source and participant and was provided uncurated.

TCRbeta CDR3 regions were amplified from genomic DNA by means of the immunoSEQ Assay, a bias-controlled multiplex PCR. Per the source publication's procedure: Within the assay, amplification of reference gene primers was used to estimate how many nucleated cells each sample contained. To quantify the absolute abundance of each unique TCRbeta CDR3 rearrangement, sequence reads were collapsed and filtered. Productive Simpson clonality was computed per sample as the square root of Simpson's diversity index over productive rearrangements. TCRdb holds this immuneACCESS table with in-frame rearrangements only. Some clones are missing; in checked studies, unresolved V genes explain under half, and the rest has no known cause. The D gene and trimming were derived from the DNA, and the V and J assignments and clone size from that table. This sample is represented by about 130,000 clones; roughly 85% of them were singletons. Together, the top ten hold 27% of the sample.

Whole blood was collected in K2EDTA tubes by collaborating institutions according to the institutions' own protocols. Collaborator samples were shipped for TCRbeta analysis as frozen whole blood, isolated PBMCs, or DNA extracted from either sample type. CDR1 and CDR2 (ENHRY, SYGVKD) derive from the germline V gene. There are 15 amino acids in the CDR3, from cysteine to phenylalanine inclusive. Here the CDR3 DNA is all that survives: 45 bases in frame from base 1. V is clipped by 0 bases and J by 6 bases, and the sequence between their germline boundaries is 15 bases long. What was sequenced was peripheral blood. This receptor was identified in a woman over 75 with acute or convalescent COVID-19. Here the chain combines TRBV10-3 and TRBJ2-7, with TRBD1 tentatively as D gene (6 bases match). The base sequence is TGTGCCATCAGTGAGTCGGCACAGGGTAAAGGCGAGCAGTACTTC. The translation is CAISESAQGKGEQYF.